The 3 T cell receptor beta chains reported below all come from one sample, sequenced in a study of cytomegalovirus exposure and HLA in healthy donors. The primer mix had 60 Vbeta and 13 Jbeta primers. The table came from immunoSEQ multiplex PCR; TCRdb's copy has only in-frame clones and leaves some out. The repertoire consists of 130,000 or so clones, with around 8.5% occurring once and the leading ten covering 4.5% to 5.5%. Sequencing was done on a sample of PBMCs. Source of these receptors: a man in his forties in good health and CMV-seronegative.

CDR3 bases: TGTGCCAGCAGCTCCTTCTACGAGCAGTACTTC. Protein product: CASSSFYEQYF. The rearrangement uses TRBV7-7 and TRBJ2-7; D is ambiguous. The V end lost 4 bases, the J end lost 3 bases, and 4 bases lay between the germline ends. CDR1 is SSHAT and CDR2 is FNYEAQ in the germline V gene (reference sequence). CDR3 length: 11 residues.

This clone was recorded a few times. The chain combines TRBV19 with TRBJ1-1, with a tentative D call TRBD1 (5 bases). CDR1 and CDR2 from the germline V gene are LNHDA and SQIVND (reference sequence). V lost 7 bases and J lost 4, with 19 bases in between. The CDR3 sequence is 15 residues long. Written as DNA, the CDR3 is TGTGCCAGTACCCTATTGCCAGTTACAGGCACTGAAGCTTTCTTT. Protein product: CASTLLPVTGTEAFF.

This clone came up a few times. This chain joins TRBV11-2 and TRBJ2-2; 7 nucleotides align to TRBD2. J was trimmed by 1 base and V by 4 bases; bases with no gene match: 3. Germline V gene sequence: CDR1 SGHAT, CDR2 FQNNGV. The CDR3 consists of 15 residues. The chain's CDR3 is CASSSLAGNTGELFF. CDR3 DNA: TGTGCCAGCAGCTCTTTAGCGGGGAACACCGGGGAGCTGTTTTTT.